Following are 3 T cell receptor beta chains from one sample sequenced in a study of shared clonotypes between healthy human individuals. Clones were read by immunoSEQ multiplex PCR, and TCRdb kept only the in-frame ones, dropping some. This table holds more than 200,000 clones, approximately 65% found once. Specimen: memory CD4+ T cells sorted from blood. Subset reported: CD45RA-negative fraction. The origin of the receptors is a man aged 25 to 40 in good health.

This clone was seen once. The gene calls are TRBV23-1 and TRBJ1-1; the match to TRBD1 covers 9 bases. TRBV23-1 is annotated as an ORF whose role is uncertain. The V segment lost 4 bases and the J segment 3 bases; nucleotides outside the gene matches: 12. This CDR3 contains 17 residues. This chain's CDR3 is CASSLKDRGKGYTEAFF. Here the CDR3 DNA reads TGCGCCAGCAGTCTAAAGGACAGGGGAAAGGGATACACTGAAGCTTTCTTT.

The gene calls are TRBV4-3 and TRBJ1-4; TRBD1 matches 8 bases. Germline-derived CDR1 and CDR2 are LGHNA and YSLEER. With 0 bases clipped from V and 8 bases from J, the junction kept 5 bases outside the gene matches. This CDR3 is built from 15 residues. CDR3 coding DNA: TGCGCCAGCAGCCAAGATCAGGGGGCGCAGGAAAAACTGTTTTTT. This gives the protein CASSQDQGAQEKLFF.

The chain links TRBV5-4 to TRBJ2-1; TRBD2 matches 12 bases. Trimming removed 0 bases from V and 8 bases from J; junction bases left unmatched: 12. The CDR3 is 18 amino acids. The V gene's germline CDR1 is SGHNT and CDR2 YYREEE (reference sequence). The CDR3 DNA sequence: TGTGCCAGCAGCTTGGCCTTTAATCTAGCGGGAGGGCTCCATGAGCAGTTCTTC. Protein sequence: CASSLAFNLAGGLHEQFF.